This record looks at one T cell receptor (beta chain) sequence and its context. Sequencing used immunoSEQ multiplex PCR; TCRdb keeps in-frame clones, though not all of them. The table lists tens of thousands of clones, roughly nine tenths of them singletons. This sample is part of a study of Tregs in tolerant kidney transplant recipients. Per germline, CDR1 SGHAT and CDR2 FQNNGV. The CDR3 has 17 residues. Trimming took off 1 base at V and 6 bases at J, with 21 bases between the two ends. Sequencing was done on a sample of Tregs from blood. The rearrangement links TRBV11-2 to TRBJ1-1; possible D gene TRBD1, 5 bases. This receptor was taken from a human donor in good health. DNA for the CDR3: TGTGCCAGCAGCTTAGGGTATGGTGGGGGTTTAAAGGCTGAAGCTTTCTTT. This gives the protein CASSLGYGGGLKAEAFF.